Below are 20 T cell receptor beta chains sequenced from a single sample in a study of T cells in Graves' hyperthyroidism and ophthalmopathy. TCR beta CDR3 regions were amplified from RNA transcripts. The HTBI primer set served for first-round RT-PCR of the TCR CDR3. TCRdb reprocessed the multiplex PCR reads with MiXCR, giving one entry per CDR3 protein. In the table there are fewer than 500,000 distinct CDR3 sequences, approximately 15% of which are singletons. Sequences were obtained from blood. These receptors came from a man aged 30 to 39 with Graves' hyperthyroidism that later progressed to Graves' ophthalmopathy.

This clonotype has ten or more counts. The rearrangement uses TRBV15 and TRBJ1-2, with D hard to call. Trimming took 0 bases from V and 7 from J, leaving 15 bases between them. The CDR3 contains 15 residues. Per germline, CDR1 LNHNV and CDR2 YYDKDF (reference sequence). CDR3 sequence: CATSRDLLKESGYTF. The CDR3 DNA is TGTGCCACCAGCAGAGATCTCTTAAAGGAGTCTGGCTACACCTTC.

This clonotype was detected once. The chain couples TRBV20-1 to TRBJ1-6; the match to TRBD1 covers 9 bases. From germline, CDR1 is DFQATT and CDR2 SNEGSKA (reference sequence). Trimming removed 1 base from V and 4 bases from J; junction bases left unmatched: 5. The CDR3 has 16 amino acids. The DNA of the CDR3 is TGCAGTGCTAGAGCGACAGGGGGGAGGTATAATTCACCCCTCCACTTT. Residues: CSARATGGRYNSPLHF.

This clonotype was seen many times. V usage is TRBV20-1 and J usage is TRBJ2-5; D might be TRBD1 or TRBD2, each matching 5 bases. Trimming pared 2 bases from V and 0 bases from J, leaving 13 bases between. The CDR3 is 15 amino acids. Germline V gives CDR1 DFQATT, CDR2 SNEGSKA (reference sequence). This CDR3 is CSARTSWGYQETQYF. The CDR3 coding sequence is TGCAGTGCTAGAACCTCATGGGGGTACCAAGAGACCCAGTACTTC.

This clonotype was counted at least ten times. This rearrangement joins TRBV5-1 to TRBJ1-1, with a tentative D call TRBD1 (5 bases). Trimming cost V 0 bases and J 7 bases, with 10 bases left between them. Germline CDR1 SGHRS, CDR2 YFSETQ. This CDR3 is 13 amino acids long. CDR3 coding DNA: TGCGCCAGCAGCTTGGCCACAGGCCTTGAAGCTTTCTTT. Its protein is CASSLATGLEAFF.

The rearrangement links TRBV7-9 to TRBJ1-2; 7 nucleotides match TRBD1. The junction had 12 bases not matched to a gene; V was cut back by 2 bases and J by 0 bases. There are 18 residues in the CDR3. In germline, CDR1 is SEHNR, CDR2 FQNEAQ (reference sequence). CDR3 residues: CASSLPRVRDRANYGYTF. In DNA form, the CDR3 reads TGTGCCAGCAGCTTACCCCGAGTCAGGGACAGAGCTAACTATGGCTACACCTTC.

In its sample, this clonotype was seen a few times. This chain uses TRBV6-1 with TRBJ1-5; 7 bases agree with TRBD1. CDR1 is MNHNS, CDR2 SASEGT, per germline. The ends lost 5 bases at V and 4 bases at J; junction bases unmatched: 5. The length of the CDR3 is 14 residues. CDR3 DNA: TGTGCCAGCAGTAAAGACAGGGCTAATCAGCCCCAGCATTTT. Its translation: CASSKDRANQPQHF.

This clonotype was detected ten times or more. This rearrangement joins TRBV7-2 to TRBJ2-7; 9 nucleotides line up with TRBD1. CDR3 length: 15 amino acids. Germline V gives CDR1 SGHTA, CDR2 FQGNSA. Trimming took 4 bases from V and 3 from J; bases not matched to a gene: 7. CDR3 loop: CASSSTGTGSYEQYF. CDR3 in DNA: TGTGCCAGCAGCTCCACCGGGACAGGGAGCTACGAGCAGTACTTC.

The CDR3 DNA sequence: TGTGCCAGCAGTTACTCCTACGGGATCGAGGCGGGAAACACCATATATTTT. Protein: CASSYSYGIEAGNTIYF. The chain combines TRBV6-5 with TRBJ1-3; no definite D call. Germline V gene sequence: CDR1 MNHEY, CDR2 SVGAGI. CDR3 length: 17 residues. V lost 0 bases and J 4 bases, leaving 16 bases between the germline ends.

About this clonotype itself: This may arise from a read error, as a much more abundant clone is one base away. V and J are TRBV27 and TRBJ2-3; D remains unclear. The CDR3 is 14 residues long. Germline assignment: CDR1 MNHEY and CDR2 SMNVEV (reference sequence). V was pared by 4 bases and J by 0 bases, with 8 bases between. The CDR3 sequence: CASSSPESTDTQYF. The DNA for the CDR3 is TGTGCCAGCAGTTCTCCAGAGAGCACAGATACGCAGTATTTT.

This clonotype has a count of ten or more. This chain connects TRBV18 to TRBJ2-7; D gene uncertain. In germline, CDR1 is KGHSH, CDR2 LQKENI. Trimming removed 3 bases from V and 1 base from J, with 16 bases in between. CDR3 length: 16 residues. As DNA, the CDR3 is TGTGCCAGCTCACCCAGTCCTTTTGGGAAATCCTACGAGCAGTACTTC. Residues: CASSPSPFGKSYEQYF. Variable domain in full (rest from reference TRBV18 and TRBJ2-7): NAGVMQNPRHLVRRRGQEARLRCSPMKGHSHVYWYRQLPEEGLKFMVYLQKENIIDESGMPKERFSAEFPKEGPSILRIQQVVRGDSAAYFCASSPSPFGKSYEQYFGPGTRLTVT.

The chain uses TRBV9 and TRBJ2-1; 10 nucleotides line up with TRBD1. The CDR3 loop spans 15 amino acids. Germline-derived CDR1 and CDR2 are SGDLS and YYNGEE. Losses at the gene ends were 3 bases for V and 7 bases for J; bases not matched to a gene: 7. The CDR3 sequence is CASSGGGQGKNEQFF. DNA for the CDR3: TGTGCCAGCAGCGGGGGGGGACAGGGGAAGAATGAGCAGTTCTTC.

This clonotype came up many times. The chain recombines TRBV12-3 or TRBV12-4 with TRBJ2-7, with unresolved D. Trimming stripped 3 bases from V and 7 bases from J, with 7 bases between. This CDR3 comprises 11 residues. The CDR3 DNA is TGTGCCAGCAGTTTGCAACAGGAGCAGTACTTC. Its translation: CASSLQQEQYF.

This clonotype was seen repeatedly, ten times or more. V gene TRBV28 combines with J gene TRBJ1-2, with 12 bases fitting TRBD1. Germline lookup yields CDR1 MDHEN and CDR2 SYDVKM. The CDR3 runs to 15 residues. J gave up 6 bases and V 4 bases, and 6 bases lay outside the gene matches. In DNA form, the CDR3 reads TGTGCCAGCAGTTCGCCGGGACAGGGGGCGGATGGCTACACCTTC. Amino acid sequence: CASSSPGQGADGYTF.

This clonotype has more than one count but fewer than ten. The gene calls are TRBV4-1 and TRBJ1-4; D unclear. CDR1 is MGHRA, CDR2 YSYEKL, per germline. V lost 4 bases and J 8 bases, leaving 17 bases between the germline ends. The CDR3 spans 15 residues. The CDR3 reads CASSLAQRIGEKLFF. In DNA, the CDR3 is TGCGCCAGCAGCCTCGCCCAGCGGATCGGAGAAAAACTGTTTTTT.

This clonotype was observed a handful of times. The V and J genes are TRBV19 and TRBJ1-1; D is undetermined. Between the trimmed V and J ends, which lost 9 bases and 1 base, there was a span of 15 bases. Germline lookup yields CDR1 LNHDA and CDR2 SQIVND (reference sequence). This CDR3 spans 14 amino acids. The CDR3 sequence: CASSPLLPNTEAFF. In DNA form, the CDR3 reads TGTGCCAGCTCTCCCCTCCTACCGAACACTGAAGCTTTCTTT.

In its sample, this clonotype was seen a few times. The J gene is TRBJ2-7, the V gene TRBV5-1; 8 bases line up with TRBD2. After removal of 0 bases from V and 4 bases from J, the junction contained 3 bases not matched to a gene. Germline V gene data show CDR1 as SGHRS and CDR2 as YFSETQ. The CDR3 is 14 amino acids. CDR3 amino acids: CASSLARGGYEQYF. The DNA for the CDR3 is TGCGCCAGCAGCTTGGCCCGGGGGGGGTACGAGCAGTACTTC.

About this clonotype itself: A clone one base away is much larger, so this may be a read error. The genes are TRBV12-3 or TRBV12-4 and TRBJ1-2, with D possibly TRBD1 on 5 matching bases. CDR3 length: 13 residues. The CDR3 DNA reads as TGTGCCGGCAGTTCGTCAGGGACCTATGGCTACACCTTC. Translation: CAGSSSGTYGYTF.

Only a few counts were recorded for this clonotype. The genes are TRBV2 and TRBJ2-5; D is perhaps TRBD1 or TRBD2 (5 bases each). V was pared by 4 bases and J by 9 bases, with 18 bases between. This CDR3 contains 14 residues. CDR1 SNHLY and CDR2 FYNNEI come from the germline V gene. The CDR3 DNA reads TGTGCCAGCAGTGCCGGGACCGCCCGTGGGGCCCAGTACTTC. Its translation is CASSAGTARGAQYF.

In this sample, this clonotype turned up many times. The chain combines TRBV3-1 with TRBJ2-7, with D hard to call. This CDR3 spans 12 amino acids. V lost 3 bases and J 7 bases, leaving 10 bases between the germline ends. Germline loops: CDR1 LGHDT, CDR2 YNNKEL (reference sequence). The CDR3 DNA is TGTGCCAGCAGCCAGAGAAGGCGGGAGCAGTACTTC. It translates to CASSQRRREQYF.

This clonotype was counted ten times or more. This rearrangement joins TRBV28 to TRBJ1-1, with D uncertain. In germline, CDR1 is MDHEN, CDR2 SYDVKM. The CDR3 totals 15 residues. The V end was cut by 10 bases, the J end by 1 base, with 19 bases between. The CDR3 is CAIEAGNEWNTEAFF. In DNA, the CDR3 is TGTGCCATCGAGGCCGGGAATGAATGGAACACTGAAGCTTTCTTT. Using reference TRBV28 and TRBJ1-1 for the parts outside the CDR3, the full variable domain is DVKVTQSSRYLVKRTGEKVFLECVQDMDHENMFWYRQDPGLGLRLIYFSYDVKMKEKGDIPEGYSVSREKKERFSLILESASTNQTSMYLCAIEAGNEWNTEAFFGQGTRLTVV.